This record looks at one TCR beta chain sequence and its context. The CDR3 runs 14 residues. The ends lost 5 bases at V and 6 bases at J; junction bases unmatched: 6. Germline V gene sequence: CDR1 MNHEY, CDR2 SVGAGI. The sample comes from a study of blood T cell repertoires in COVID-19. Study-level background: Samples came from the United States, Italy and Spain, spanning acute and convalescent COVID-19.

In the original processing: Using reference gene primer amplification, nucleated cell counts were estimated. Libraries were prepared by immunoSEQ multiplex PCR; TCRdb keeps only in-frame clonotypes and omits some of them. V, J and clone size reflect that table, while D and trimming were determined from the DNA. The sample contains under 250,000 clones, about 86% of which appear only once. Sequencing was performed on peripheral blood. The receptor was isolated from a middle-aged man with active or convalescent COVID-19. The rearrangement uses TRBV6-5 and TRBJ1-4; the match to TRBD1 covers 7 bases. Here the CDR3 reads CASSKDRPDEKLFF. Here the CDR3 DNA reads TGTGCCAGCAGTAAGGACAGGCCCGATGAAAAACTGTTTTTT.